This entry features one T cell receptor (beta chain) sequence. As for time point: patch test 2, 6 weeks after DPC sensitization. Treatment given: therapeutic diphenylcyclopropenone sensitization with weekly scalp DPC. These data come from a study of human T cells and chemical hapten exposure. The V end was cut by 2 bases, the J end by 6 bases, with 13 bases between. In germline, CDR1 is MNHNS, CDR2 SASEGT. This CDR3 comprises 15 residues. TCRdb ran MiXCR on the RACE reads and lists one entry per CDR3 protein. The data hold 85,000 to 95,000 distinct CDR3 sequences, with roughly 11% observed a single time.

The sequence was obtained from a man aged 40-55 years with alopecia areata. Some clones in this sample may be carry-over from other donors' samples. The chain couples TRBV6-1 to TRBJ2-2; D ambiguous. The input for sequencing was whole blood, taken in connection with sensitization to the hapten diphenylcyclopropenone (DPC). The CDR3 nucleotides read TGTGCCAGCAGTGAACTCCTCGGTTTACCCGGGGAGCTGTTTTTT. Its protein product is CASSELLGLPGELFF.